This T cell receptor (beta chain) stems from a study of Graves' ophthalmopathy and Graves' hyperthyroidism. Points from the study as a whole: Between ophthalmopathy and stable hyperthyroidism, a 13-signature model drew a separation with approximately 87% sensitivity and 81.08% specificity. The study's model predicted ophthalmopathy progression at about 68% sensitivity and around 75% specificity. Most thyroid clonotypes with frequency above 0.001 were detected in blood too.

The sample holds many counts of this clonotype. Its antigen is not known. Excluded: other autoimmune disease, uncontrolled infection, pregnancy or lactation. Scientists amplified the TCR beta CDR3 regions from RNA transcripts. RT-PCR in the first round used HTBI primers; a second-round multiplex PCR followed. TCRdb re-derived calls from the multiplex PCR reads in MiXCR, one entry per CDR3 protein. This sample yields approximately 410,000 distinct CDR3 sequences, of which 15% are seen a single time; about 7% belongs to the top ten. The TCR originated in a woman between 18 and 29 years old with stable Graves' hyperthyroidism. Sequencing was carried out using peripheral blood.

CDR3 nucleotides: TGTGCCAGCAGGAAGGGTGGGGAGTACCAAGAGACCCAGTACTTC. It yields the protein CASRKGGEYQETQYF. The chain is built from TRBV12-3 or TRBV12-4 and TRBJ2-5, with a weak D call TRBD2 (5 bases). The CDR3 spans 15 residues. Trimming removed 6 bases from V and 0 bases from J, with 14 bases in between.